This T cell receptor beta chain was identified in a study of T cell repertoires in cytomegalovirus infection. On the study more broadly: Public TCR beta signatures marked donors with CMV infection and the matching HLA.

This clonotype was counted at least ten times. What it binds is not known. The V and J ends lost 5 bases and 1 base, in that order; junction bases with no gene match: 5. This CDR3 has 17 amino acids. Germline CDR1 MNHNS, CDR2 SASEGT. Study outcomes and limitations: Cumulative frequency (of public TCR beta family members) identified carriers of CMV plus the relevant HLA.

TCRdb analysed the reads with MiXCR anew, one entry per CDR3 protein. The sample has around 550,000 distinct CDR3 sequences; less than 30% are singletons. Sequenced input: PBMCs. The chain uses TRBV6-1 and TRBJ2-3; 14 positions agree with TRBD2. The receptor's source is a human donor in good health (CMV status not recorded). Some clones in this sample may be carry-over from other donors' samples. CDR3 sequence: CASSPTSGRAGTDTQYF. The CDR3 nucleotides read TGTGCCAGCAGTCCGACTAGCGGGAGGGCCGGCACAGATACGCAGTATTTT.